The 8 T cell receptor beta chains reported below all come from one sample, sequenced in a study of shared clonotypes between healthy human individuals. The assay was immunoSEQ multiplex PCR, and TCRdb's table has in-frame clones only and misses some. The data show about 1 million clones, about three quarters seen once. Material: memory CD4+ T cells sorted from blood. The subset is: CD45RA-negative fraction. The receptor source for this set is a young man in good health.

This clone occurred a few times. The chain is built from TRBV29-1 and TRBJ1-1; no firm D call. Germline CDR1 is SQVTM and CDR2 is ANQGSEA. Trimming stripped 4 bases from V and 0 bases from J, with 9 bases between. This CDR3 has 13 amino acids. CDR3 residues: CSVVGSLNTEAFF. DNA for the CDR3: TGCAGCGTTGTGGGCAGTTTGAACACTGAAGCTTTCTTT. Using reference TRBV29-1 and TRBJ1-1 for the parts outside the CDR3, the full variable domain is SAVISQKPSRDICQRGTSLTIQCQVDSQVTMMFWYRQQPGQSLTLIATANQGSEATYESGFVIDKFPISRPNLTFSTLTVSNMSPEDSSIYLCSVVGSLNTEAFFGQGTRLTVV.

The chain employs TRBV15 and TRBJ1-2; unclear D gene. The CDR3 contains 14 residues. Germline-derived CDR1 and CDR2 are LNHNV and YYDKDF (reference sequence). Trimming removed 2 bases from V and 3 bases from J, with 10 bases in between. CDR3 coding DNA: TGTGCCACCAGCAGATCTTTTCTCGACTATGGCTACACCTTC. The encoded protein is CATSRSFLDYGYTF.

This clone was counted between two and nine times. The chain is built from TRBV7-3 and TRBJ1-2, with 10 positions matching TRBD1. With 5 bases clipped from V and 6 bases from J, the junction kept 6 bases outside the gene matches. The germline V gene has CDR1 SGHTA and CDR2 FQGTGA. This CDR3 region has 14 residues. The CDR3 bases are TGTGCCAGCAGCGATCCCGGGACAGGGGATGGCTACACCTTC. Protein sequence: CASSDPGTGDGYTF.

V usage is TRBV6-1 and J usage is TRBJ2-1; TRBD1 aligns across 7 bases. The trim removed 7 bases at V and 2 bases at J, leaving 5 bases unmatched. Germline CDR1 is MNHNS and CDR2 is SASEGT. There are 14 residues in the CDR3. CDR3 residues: CASTTGITYNEQFF. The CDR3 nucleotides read TGTGCCAGCACGACAGGGATCACCTACAATGAGCAGTTCTTC.

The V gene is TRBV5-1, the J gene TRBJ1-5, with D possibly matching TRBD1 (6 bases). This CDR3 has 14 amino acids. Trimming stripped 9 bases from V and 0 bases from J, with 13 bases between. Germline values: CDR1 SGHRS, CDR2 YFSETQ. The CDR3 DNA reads TGCGCCAACCCACTAGGGGGTAGCAATCAGCCCCAGCATTTT. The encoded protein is CANPLGGSNQPQHF.

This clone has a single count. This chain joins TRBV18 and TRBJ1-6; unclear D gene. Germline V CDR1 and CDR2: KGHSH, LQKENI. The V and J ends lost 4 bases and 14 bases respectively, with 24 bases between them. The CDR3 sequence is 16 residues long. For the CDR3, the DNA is TGTGCCAGCTCACGGGAGGCTCCTAATCCCCTCATGGCCCTCCACTTT. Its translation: CASSREAPNPLMALHF.

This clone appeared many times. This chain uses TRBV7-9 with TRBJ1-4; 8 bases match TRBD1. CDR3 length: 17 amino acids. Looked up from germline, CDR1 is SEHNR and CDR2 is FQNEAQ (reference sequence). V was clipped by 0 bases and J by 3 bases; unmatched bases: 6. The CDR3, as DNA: TGTGCCAGCAGCTTAGCGACTCCGACAGGGGCTAATGAAAAACTGTTTTTT. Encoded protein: CASSLATPTGANEKLFF.

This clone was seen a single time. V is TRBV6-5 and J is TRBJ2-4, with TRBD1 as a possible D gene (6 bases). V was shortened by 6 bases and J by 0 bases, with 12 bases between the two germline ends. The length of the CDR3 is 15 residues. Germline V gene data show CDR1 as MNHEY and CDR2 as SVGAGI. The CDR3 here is CASRTTGLAKNIQYF. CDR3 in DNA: TGTGCCAGCAGGACGACAGGCCTAGCCAAAAACATTCAGTACTTC.